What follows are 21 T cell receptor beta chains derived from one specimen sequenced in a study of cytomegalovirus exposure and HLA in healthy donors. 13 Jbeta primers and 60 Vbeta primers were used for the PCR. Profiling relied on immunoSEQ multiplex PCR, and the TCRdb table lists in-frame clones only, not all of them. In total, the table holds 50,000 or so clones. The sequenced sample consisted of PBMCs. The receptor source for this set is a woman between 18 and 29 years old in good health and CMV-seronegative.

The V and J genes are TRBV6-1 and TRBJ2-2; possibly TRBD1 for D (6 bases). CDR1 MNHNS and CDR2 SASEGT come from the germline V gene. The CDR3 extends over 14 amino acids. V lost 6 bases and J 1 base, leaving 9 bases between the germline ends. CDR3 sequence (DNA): TGTGCCAGCAGAGGACAGATGAACACCGGGGAGCTGTTTTTT. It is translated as CASRGQMNTGELFF.

CDR3 DNA sequence: TGTGCCAGCAGCTTACCCCTCAACAGGGAGGGAGGCTACACCTTC. As protein: CASSLPLNREGGYTF. The chain couples TRBV7-9 to TRBJ1-2; a weak D match, TRBD1 (6 bases). From germline, CDR1 is SEHNR and CDR2 FQNEAQ (reference sequence). This CDR3 spans 15 amino acids. V was cut by 2 bases and J by 8 bases, with 18 bases left in between.

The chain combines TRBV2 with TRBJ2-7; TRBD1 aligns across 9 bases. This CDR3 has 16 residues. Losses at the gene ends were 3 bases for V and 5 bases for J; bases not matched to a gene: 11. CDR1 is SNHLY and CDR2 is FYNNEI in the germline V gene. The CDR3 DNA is TGTGCCAGCAGTGATGCTACCAGGACAGGGGAACACGAGCAGTACTTC. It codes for CASSDATRTGEHEQYF.

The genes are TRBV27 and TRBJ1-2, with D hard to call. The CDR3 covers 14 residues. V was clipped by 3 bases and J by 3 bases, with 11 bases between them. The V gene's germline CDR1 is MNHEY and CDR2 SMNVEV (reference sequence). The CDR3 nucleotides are TGTGCCAGCAGTTTCTCCCGGGGATACTATGGCTACACCTTC. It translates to CASSFSRGYYGYTF.

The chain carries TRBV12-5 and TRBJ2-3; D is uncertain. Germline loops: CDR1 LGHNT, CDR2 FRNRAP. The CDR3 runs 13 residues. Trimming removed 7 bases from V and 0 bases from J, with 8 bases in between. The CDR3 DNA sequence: TGTGCTAGTGCCCCAGCGAGCACAGATACGCAGTATTTT. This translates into CASAPASTDTQYF.

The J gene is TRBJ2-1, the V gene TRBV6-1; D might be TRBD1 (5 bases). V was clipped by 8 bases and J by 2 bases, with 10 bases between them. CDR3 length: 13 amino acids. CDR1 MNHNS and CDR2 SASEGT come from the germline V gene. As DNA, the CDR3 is TGTGCCAGCGGGGCCAGGGCCTACAATGAGCAGTTCTTC. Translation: CASGARAYNEQFF.

CDR3 DNA sequence: TGCACCAGCAGCCAACCTAGCCACGAAAAACCCGAAGCTTTCTTT. Its translation: CTSSQPSHEKPEAFF. The chain employs TRBV1 and TRBJ1-1. TRBV1 is listed as a pseudogene. The CDR3 covers 15 residues.

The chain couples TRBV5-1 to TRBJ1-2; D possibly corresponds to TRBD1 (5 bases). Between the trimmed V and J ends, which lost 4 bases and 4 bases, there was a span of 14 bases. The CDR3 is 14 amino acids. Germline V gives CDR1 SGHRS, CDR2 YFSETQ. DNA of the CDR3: TGCGCCAGCAGCCCAATGGAGACAGTCTATGGCTACACCTTC. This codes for CASSPMETVYGYTF.

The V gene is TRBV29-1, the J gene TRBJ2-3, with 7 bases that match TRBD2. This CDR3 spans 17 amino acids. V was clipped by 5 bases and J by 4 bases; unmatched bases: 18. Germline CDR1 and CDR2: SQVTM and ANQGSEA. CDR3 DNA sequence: TGCAGCGTTACCAATCGGGGGGTCATAAGAGACCCAGATACGCAGTATTTT. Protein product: CSVTNRGVIRDPDTQYF.

For the CDR3, the DNA is TGTGCCAGCAGTCTACAGGGGACGGGGACCTACGAGCAGTACTTC. Translating gives CASSLQGTGTYEQYF. The chain has TRBV11-2 and TRBJ2-7; TRBD1 aligns across 7 bases. The V gene end was trimmed by 6 bases and the J gene end by 2 bases; junction bases not matched to a gene: 10. Germline V gives CDR1 SGHAT, CDR2 FQNNGV. The CDR3 sequence is 15 residues long.

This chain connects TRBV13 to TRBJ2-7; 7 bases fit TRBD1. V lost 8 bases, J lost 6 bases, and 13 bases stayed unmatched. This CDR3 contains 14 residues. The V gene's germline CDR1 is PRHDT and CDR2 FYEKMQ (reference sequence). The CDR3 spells CASEQGIWSGEQYF. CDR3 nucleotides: TGTGCCAGCGAACAGGGGATCTGGTCCGGCGAGCAGTACTTC. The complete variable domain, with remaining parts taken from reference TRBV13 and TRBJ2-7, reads AAGVIQSPRHLIKEKRETATLKCYPIPRHDTVYWYQQGPGQDPQFLISFYEKMQSDKGSIPDRFSAQQFSDYHSELNMSSLELGDSALYFCASEQGIWSGEQYFGPGTRLTVT.

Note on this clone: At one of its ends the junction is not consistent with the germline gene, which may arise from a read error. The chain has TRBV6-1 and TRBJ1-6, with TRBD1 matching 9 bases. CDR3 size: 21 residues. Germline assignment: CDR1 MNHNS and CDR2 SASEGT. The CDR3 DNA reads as TGTGCCAGCAGTGAAGTGATTTGGGACAGGGAGTCTGGGACCTATAATTCACCCCTTCACTTT. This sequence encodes CASSEVIWDRESGTYNSPLHF.

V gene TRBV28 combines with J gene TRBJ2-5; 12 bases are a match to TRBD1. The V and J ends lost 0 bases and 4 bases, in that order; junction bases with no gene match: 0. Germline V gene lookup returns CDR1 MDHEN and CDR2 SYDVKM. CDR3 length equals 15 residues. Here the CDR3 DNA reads TGTGCCAGCAGTTTATGGGGACAGGGGGCAGAGACCCAGTACTTC. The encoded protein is CASSLWGQGAETQYF.

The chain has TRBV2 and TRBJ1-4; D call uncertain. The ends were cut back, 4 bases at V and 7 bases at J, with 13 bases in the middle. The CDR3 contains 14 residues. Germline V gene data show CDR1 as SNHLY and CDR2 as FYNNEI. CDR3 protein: CASSVYSIVEKLFF. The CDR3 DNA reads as TGTGCCAGCAGTGTTTACAGTATTGTTGAAAAACTGTTTTTT.

CDR3 in amino acids: CSVEGARSKEAQYF. In DNA form, the CDR3 reads TGCAGCGTTGAAGGGGCCAGGTCTAAGGAGGCCCAGTACTTC. This chain links TRBV29-1 with TRBJ2-5; tentatively, D is TRBD2 (5 bases). Germline-derived CDR1 and CDR2 are SQVTM and ANQGSEA. The ends were cut back, 1 base at V and 9 bases at J, with 18 bases in the middle. The CDR3 length is 14 residues.

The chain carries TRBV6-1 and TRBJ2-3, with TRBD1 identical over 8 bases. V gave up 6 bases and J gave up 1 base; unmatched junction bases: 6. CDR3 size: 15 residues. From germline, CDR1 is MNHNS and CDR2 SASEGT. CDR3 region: CASRGRGLRTDTQYF. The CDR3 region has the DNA TGTGCCAGCAGGGGCAGGGGGCTTCGCACAGATACGCAGTATTTT.

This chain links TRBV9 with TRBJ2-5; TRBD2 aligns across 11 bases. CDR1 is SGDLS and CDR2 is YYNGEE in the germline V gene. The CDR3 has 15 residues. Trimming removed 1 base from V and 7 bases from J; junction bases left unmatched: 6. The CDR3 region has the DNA TGTGCCAGCAGCGTAACTAGCGGGAGTGACGTGACCCAGTACTTC. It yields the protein CASSVTSGSDVTQYF.

CDR3 loop: CASSPPLGGSEQYF. The CDR3 bases are TGTGCCAGCAGTCCCCCGTTGGGAGGGAGCGAGCAGTACTTC. This chain uses TRBV28 with TRBJ2-7, with 7 nucleotides matching TRBD2. The CDR3 has 14 amino acids. J gave up 6 bases and V 5 bases, and 10 bases lay outside the gene matches. Germline V gives CDR1 MDHEN, CDR2 SYDVKM.

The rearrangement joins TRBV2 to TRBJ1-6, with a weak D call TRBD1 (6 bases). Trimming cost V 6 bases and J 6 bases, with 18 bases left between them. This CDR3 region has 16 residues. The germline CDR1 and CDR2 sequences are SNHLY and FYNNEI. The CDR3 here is CASRVQGGTINSPLHF. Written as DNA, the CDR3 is TGTGCCAGCAGAGTACAGGGTGGGACCATTAATTCACCCCTCCACTTT.

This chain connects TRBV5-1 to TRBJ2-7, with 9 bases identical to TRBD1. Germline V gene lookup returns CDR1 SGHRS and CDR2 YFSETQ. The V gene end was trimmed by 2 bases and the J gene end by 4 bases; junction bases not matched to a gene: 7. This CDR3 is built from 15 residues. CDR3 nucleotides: TGCGCCAGCAGCTTCTGGACAGGGGAGCGGTACGAGCAGTACTTC. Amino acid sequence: CASSFWTGERYEQYF.

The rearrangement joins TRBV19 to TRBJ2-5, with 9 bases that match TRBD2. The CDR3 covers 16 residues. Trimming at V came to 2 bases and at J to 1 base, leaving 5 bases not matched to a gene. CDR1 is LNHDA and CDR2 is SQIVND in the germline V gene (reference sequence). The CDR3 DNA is TGTGCCAGTAGTATAAGAAGCGGGAGGATCCAAGAGACCCAGTACTTC. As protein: CASSIRSGRIQETQYF.